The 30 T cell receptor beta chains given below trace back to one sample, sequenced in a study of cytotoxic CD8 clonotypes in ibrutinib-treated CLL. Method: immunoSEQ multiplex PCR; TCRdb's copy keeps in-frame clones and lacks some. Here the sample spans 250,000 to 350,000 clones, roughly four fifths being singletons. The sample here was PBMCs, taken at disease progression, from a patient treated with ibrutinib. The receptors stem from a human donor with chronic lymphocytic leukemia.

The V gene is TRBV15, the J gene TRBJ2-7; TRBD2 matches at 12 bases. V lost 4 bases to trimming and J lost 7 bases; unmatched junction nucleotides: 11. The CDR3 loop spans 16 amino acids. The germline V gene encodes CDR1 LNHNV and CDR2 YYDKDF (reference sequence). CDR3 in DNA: TGTGCCACCAGCAATCCGAGGACTAGCGGGACAGGGGAGCAGTACTTC. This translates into CATSNPRTSGTGEQYF.

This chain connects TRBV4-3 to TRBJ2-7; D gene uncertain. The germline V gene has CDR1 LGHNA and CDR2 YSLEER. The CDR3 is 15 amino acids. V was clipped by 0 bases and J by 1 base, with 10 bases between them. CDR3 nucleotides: TGCGCCAGCAGCCAAGAGGTTGCAGGATCCTACGAGCAGTACTTC. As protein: CASSQEVAGSYEQYF.

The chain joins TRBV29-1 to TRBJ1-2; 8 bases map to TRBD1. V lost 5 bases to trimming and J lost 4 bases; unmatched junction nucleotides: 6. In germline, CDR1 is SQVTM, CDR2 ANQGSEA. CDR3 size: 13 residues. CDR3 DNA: TGCAGCGTTAGGGACAGGACCTTCTATGGCTACACCTTC. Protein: CSVRDRTFYGYTF.

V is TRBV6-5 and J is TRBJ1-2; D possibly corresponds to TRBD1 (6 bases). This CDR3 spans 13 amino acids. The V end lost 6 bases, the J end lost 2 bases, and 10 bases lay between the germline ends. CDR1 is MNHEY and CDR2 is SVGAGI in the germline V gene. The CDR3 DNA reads TGTGCCAGCAGAAGTACAGGGAACTATGGCTACACCTTC. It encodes CASRSTGNYGYTF.

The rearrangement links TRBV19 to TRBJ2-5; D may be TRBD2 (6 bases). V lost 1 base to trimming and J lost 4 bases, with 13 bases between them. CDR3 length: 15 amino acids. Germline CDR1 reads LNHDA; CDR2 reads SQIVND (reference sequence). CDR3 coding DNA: TGTGCCAGTAGTATAGGACTAGTTAACATAGAGACCCAGTACTTC. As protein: CASSIGLVNIETQYF.

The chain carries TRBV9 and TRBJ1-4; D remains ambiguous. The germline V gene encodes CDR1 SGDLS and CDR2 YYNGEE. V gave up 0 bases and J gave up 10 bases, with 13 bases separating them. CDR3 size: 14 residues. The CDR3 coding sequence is TGTGCCAGCAGCGTAGCGACGGACTCCGGAAAACTGTTTTTT. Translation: CASSVATDSGKLFF. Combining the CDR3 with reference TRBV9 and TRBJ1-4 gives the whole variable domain DSGVTQTPKHLITATGQRVTLRCSPRSGDLSVYWYQQSLDQGLQFLIQYYNGEERAKGNILERFSAQQFPDLHSELNLSSLELGDSALYFCASSVATDSGKLFFGSGTQLSVL.

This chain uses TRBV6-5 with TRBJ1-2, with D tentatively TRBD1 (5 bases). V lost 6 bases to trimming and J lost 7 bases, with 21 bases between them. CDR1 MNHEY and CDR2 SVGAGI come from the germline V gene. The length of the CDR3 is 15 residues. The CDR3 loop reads CASSWDHLRTRGYTF. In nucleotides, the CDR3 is TGTGCCAGCAGCTGGGACCATTTACGGACTCGTGGCTACACCTTC.

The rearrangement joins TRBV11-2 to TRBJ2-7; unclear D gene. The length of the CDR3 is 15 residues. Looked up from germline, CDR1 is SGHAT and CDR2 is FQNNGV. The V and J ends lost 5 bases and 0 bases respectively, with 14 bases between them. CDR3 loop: CASSPAVLSSYEQYF. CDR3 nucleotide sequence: TGTGCCAGCAGCCCGGCAGTCCTCAGCTCCTACGAGCAGTACTTC.

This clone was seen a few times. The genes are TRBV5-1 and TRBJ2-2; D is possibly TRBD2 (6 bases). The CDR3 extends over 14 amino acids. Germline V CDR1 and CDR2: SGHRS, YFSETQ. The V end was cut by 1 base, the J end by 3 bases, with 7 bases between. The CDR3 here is CASSLWGDTGELFF. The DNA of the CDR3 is TGCGCCAGCAGCTTGTGGGGGGACACCGGGGAGCTGTTTTTT.

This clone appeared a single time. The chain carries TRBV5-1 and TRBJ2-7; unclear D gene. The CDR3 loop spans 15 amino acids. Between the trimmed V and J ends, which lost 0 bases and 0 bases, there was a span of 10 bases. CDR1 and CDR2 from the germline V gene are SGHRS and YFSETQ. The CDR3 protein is CASSLDQSVSYEQYF. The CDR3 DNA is TGCGCCAGCAGCTTGGATCAGTCAGTCTCCTACGAGCAGTACTTC.

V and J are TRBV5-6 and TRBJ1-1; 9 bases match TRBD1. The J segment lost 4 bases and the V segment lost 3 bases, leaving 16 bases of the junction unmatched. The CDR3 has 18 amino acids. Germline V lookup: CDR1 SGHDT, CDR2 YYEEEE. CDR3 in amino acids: CASSSARDRVILGTEAFF. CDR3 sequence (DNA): TGTGCCAGCAGCTCAGCCCGGGACAGGGTAATATTGGGCACTGAAGCTTTCTTT.

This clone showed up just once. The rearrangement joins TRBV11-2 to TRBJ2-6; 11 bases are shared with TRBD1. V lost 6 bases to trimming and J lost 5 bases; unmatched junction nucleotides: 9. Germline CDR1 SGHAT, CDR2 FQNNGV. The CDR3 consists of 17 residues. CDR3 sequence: CASSGGTGGIWANVLTF. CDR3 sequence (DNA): TGTGCCAGCAGTGGCGGGACAGGGGGTATCTGGGCCAACGTCCTGACTTTC.

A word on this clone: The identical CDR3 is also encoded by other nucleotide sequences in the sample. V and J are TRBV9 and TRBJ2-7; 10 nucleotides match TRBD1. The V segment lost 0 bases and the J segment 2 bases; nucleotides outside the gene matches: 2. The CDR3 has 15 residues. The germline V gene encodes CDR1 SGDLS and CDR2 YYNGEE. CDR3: CASSVGGTGAYEQYF. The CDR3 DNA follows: TGTGCCAGCAGCGTAGGCGGGACAGGGGCCTACGAGCAGTACTTC.

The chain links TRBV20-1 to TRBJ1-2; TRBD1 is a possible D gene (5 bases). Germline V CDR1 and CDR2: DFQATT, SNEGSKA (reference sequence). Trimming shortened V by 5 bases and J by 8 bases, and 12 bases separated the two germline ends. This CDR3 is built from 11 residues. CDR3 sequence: CSARDGGGYTF. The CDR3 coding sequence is TGCAGTGCTCGGGACGGGGGAGGCTACACCTTC.

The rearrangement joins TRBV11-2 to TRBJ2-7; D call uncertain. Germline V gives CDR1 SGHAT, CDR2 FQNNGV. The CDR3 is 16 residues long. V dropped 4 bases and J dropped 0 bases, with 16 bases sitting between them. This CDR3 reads CASSSRGSRFSYEQYF. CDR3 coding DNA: TGTGCCAGCAGCTCTCGTGGTAGTCGATTCTCCTACGAGCAGTACTTC.

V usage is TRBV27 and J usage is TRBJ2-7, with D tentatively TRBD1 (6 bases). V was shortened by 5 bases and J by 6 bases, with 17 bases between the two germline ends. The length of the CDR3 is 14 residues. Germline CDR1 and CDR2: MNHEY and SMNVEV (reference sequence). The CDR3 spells CASSRGTSVVEQYF. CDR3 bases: TGTGCCAGCAGTCGAGGGACAAGTGTGGTCGAGCAGTACTTC.

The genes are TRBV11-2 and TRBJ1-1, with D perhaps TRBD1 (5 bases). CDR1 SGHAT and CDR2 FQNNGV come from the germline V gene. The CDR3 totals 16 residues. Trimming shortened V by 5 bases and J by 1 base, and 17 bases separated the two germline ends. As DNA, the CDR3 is TGTGCCAGCAGCCCGACTGCAGGACACTCGAACACTGAAGCTTTCTTT. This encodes CASSPTAGHSNTEAFF.

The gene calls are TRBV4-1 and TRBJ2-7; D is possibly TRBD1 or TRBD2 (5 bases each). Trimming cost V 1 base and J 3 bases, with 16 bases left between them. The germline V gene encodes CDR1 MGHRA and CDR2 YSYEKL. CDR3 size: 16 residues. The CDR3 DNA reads TGCGCCAGCAGCCAAGTCTTGGGGGAAATTGGCTACGAGCAGTACTTC. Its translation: CASSQVLGEIGYEQYF.

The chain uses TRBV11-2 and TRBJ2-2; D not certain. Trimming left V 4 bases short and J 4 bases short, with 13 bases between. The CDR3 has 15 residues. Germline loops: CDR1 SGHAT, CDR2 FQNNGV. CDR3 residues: CASSYRALLTGELFF. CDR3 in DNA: TGTGCCAGCAGCTACCGTGCCCTTCTCACCGGGGAGCTGTTTTTT.

The CDR3 loop is CASWYTGDYGYTF. CDR3 nucleotide sequence: TGTGCCAGCTGGTATACAGGGGACTATGGCTACACCTTC. The rearrangement joins TRBV5-4 to TRBJ1-2; 7 bases match TRBD1. This CDR3 has 13 residues. The trim removed 7 bases at V and 3 bases at J, leaving 6 bases unmatched. Looked up from germline, CDR1 is SGHNT and CDR2 is YYREEE (reference sequence).

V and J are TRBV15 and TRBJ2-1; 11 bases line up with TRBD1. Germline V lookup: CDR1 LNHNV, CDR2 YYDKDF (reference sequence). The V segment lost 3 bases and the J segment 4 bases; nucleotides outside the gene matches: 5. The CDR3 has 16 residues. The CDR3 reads CATSSEGQGVYNEQFF. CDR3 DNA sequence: TGTGCCACCAGCAGCGAGGGACAGGGGGTTTACAATGAGCAGTTCTTC.

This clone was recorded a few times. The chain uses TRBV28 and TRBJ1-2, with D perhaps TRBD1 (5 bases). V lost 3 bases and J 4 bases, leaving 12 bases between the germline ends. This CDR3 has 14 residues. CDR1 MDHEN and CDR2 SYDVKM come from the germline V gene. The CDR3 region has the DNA TGTGCCAGCAGTTTTCAAGGGACCTCCTATGGCTACACCTTC. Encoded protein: CASSFQGTSYGYTF.

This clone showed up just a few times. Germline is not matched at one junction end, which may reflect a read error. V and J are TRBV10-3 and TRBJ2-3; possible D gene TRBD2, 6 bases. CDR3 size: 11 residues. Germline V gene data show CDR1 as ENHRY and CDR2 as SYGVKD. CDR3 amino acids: CATSGRDTQYF. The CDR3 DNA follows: TGTGCCACCAGTGGGCGGGACACGCAGTATTTT.

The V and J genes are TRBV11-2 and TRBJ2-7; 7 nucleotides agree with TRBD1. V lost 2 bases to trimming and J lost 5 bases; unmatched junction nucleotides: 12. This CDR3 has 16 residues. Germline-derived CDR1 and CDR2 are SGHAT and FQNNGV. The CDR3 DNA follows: TGTGCCAGCAGCTTACTAACAGGGGCTTCGGGCCACGAGCAGTACTTC. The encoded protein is CASSLLTGASGHEQYF.

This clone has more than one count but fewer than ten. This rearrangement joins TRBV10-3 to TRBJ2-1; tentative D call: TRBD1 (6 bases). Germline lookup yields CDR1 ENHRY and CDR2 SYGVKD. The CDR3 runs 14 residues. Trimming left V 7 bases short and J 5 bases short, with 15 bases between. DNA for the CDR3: TGTGCCATCAACGATGGGGGCCCTAACAATGAGCAGTTCTTC. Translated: CAINDGGPNNEQFF.

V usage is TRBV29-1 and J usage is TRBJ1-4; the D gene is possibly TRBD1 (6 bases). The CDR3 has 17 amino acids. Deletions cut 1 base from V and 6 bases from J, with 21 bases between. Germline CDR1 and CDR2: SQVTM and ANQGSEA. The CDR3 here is CSVEVGDNTRAYEKLFF. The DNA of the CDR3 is TGCAGCGTTGAAGTGGGGGACAACACTAGGGCATATGAAAAACTGTTTTTT. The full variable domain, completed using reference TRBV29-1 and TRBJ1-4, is SAVISQKPSRDICQRGTSLTIQCQVDSQVTMMFWYRQQPGQSLTLIATANQGSEATYESGFVIDKFPISRPNLTFSTLTVSNMSPEDSSIYLCSVEVGDNTRAYEKLFFGSGTQLSVL.

The CDR3 bases are TGTGCCAGCAGCCAATTGCGGCGGGGGCCAGAGTCGAACACCGGGGAGCTGTTTTTT. Amino acid sequence: CASSQLRRGPESNTGELFF. J is TRBJ2-2 and V is TRBV4-2; TRBD2 is a possible D gene (7 bases). Between the trimmed V and J ends, which lost 2 bases and 0 bases, there was a span of 19 bases. CDR1 is LGHNA, CDR2 YNFKEQ, per germline. This CDR3 comprises 19 residues.

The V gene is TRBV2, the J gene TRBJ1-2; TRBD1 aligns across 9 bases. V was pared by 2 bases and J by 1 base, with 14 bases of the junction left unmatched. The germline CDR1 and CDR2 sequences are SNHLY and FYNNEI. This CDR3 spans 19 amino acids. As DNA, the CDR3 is TGTGCCAGCAGTGAAATGGCCACCGGGAGGACAGGGGTTAACTATGGCTACACCTTC. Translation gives CASSEMATGRTGVNYGYTF.

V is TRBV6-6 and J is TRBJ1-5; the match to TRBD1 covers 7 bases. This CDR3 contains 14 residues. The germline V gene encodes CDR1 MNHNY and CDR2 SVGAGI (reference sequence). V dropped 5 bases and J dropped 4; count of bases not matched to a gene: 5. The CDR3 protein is CASSRQGTNQPQHF. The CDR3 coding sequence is TGTGCCAGCAGTCGACAGGGAACAAATCAGCCCCAGCATTTT.

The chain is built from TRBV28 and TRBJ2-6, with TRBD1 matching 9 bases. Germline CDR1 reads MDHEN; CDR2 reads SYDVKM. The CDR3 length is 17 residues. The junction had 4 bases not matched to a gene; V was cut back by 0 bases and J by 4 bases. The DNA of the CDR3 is TGTGCCAGCAGTTTATGGGGACAGGGACCCGGGGCCAACGTCCTGACTTTC. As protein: CASSLWGQGPGANVLTF.